Listed below are T cell receptor beta chains from one sample, sequenced in a study of post-analysis software for immune sequencing data. TCRdb processed the PCR reads anew with MiXCR; each CDR3 protein has one entry. The sample contains about 810,000 distinct CDR3 sequences, about 57% of which appear only once. Sequencing was performed on blood. The source is a girl aged 5-17 years with multiple sclerosis. Each CDR3 is given with its conserved first and last residue. The D gene is left open where the match is weak. Clone size is not always given. Where it is, it says once, few, many or a class for expanded clones.

d_call: TRBD2
clone_size: .
j_call: TRBJ2-3
v_call: TRBV14
cdr3_length: 17
cdr3_aa: CASSPLLGLADADTQYF
cdr3_nt: TGTGCCAGCAGCCCCCTTTTAGGACTAGCGGATGCAGATACGCAGTATTTT

d_call: .
clone_size: .
j_call: TRBJ1-2
v_call: TRBV29-1
cdr3_length: 15
cdr3_aa: CSVVYTGATNYGYTF
cdr3_nt: TGCAGCGTTGTATACACAGGAGCGACTAACTATGGCTACACCTTC

d_call: TRBD2
clone_size: .
j_call: TRBJ2-3
v_call: TRBV12-3/TRBV12-4
cdr3_length: 15
cdr3_aa: CASSSRGGRPDAQYF
cdr3_nt: TGTGCCAGCAGCTCCCGGGGAGGGAGGCCAGATGCGCAGTATTTT

d_call: .
clone_size: .
j_call: TRBJ2-5
v_call: TRBV14
cdr3_length: 12
cdr3_aa: CASSQAWETQYF
cdr3_nt: TGTGCCAGCAGCCAAGCTTGGGAGACCCAGTACTTC

d_call: .
clone_size: .
j_call: TRBJ2-1
v_call: TRBV25-1
cdr3_length: 17
cdr3_aa: CASSEYGWGGKGGEQFF
cdr3_nt: TGTGCCAGCAGTGAATATGGATGGGGCGGGAAGGGAGGTGAGCAGTTCTTC

d_call: TRBD1
clone_size: .
j_call: TRBJ2-1
v_call: TRBV20-1
cdr3_length: 17
cdr3_aa: CSARDGRGTSPYNEQFF
cdr3_nt: TGCAGTGCTAGAGATGGCAGGGGGACATCACCTTACAATGAGCAGTTCTTC

d_call: TRBD1
clone_size: few
j_call: TRBJ2-7
v_call: TRBV20-1
cdr3_length: 14
cdr3_aa: CSAIRDRASYEQYF
cdr3_nt: TGCAGTGCTATCAGGGACAGGGCGTCCTACGAGCAGTACTTC

d_call: .
clone_size: .
j_call: TRBJ2-1
v_call: TRBV7-6
cdr3_length: 12
cdr3_aa: CASSLAEGYPFF
cdr3_nt: TGTGCCAGCAGCTTAGCGGAGGGCTATCCGTTCTTC

d_call: TRBD2
clone_size: .
j_call: TRBJ2-3
v_call: TRBV6-6
cdr3_length: 16
cdr3_aa: CASSFLAGGMTDTQYF
cdr3_nt: TGTGCCAGCAGTTTCCTAGCGGGAGGGATGACAGATACGCAGTATTTT

d_call: TRBD2
clone_size: .
j_call: TRBJ2-4
v_call: TRBV14
cdr3_length: 19
cdr3_aa: CASSPGLDDNKLAKNIQYF
cdr3_nt: TGTGCCAGCAGCCCGGGACTAGACGACAACAAACTAGCCAAAAACATTCAGTACTTC

d_call: TRBD2
clone_size: .
j_call: TRBJ2-7
v_call: TRBV20-1
cdr3_length: 17
cdr3_aa: CSARDLGEREKVYEQYF
cdr3_nt: TGCAGTGCTAGAGATCTTGGGGAGCGGGAGAAGGTTTACGAGCAGTACTTC

d_call: TRBD1
clone_size: .
j_call: TRBJ1-1
v_call: TRBV10-3
cdr3_length: 17
cdr3_aa: CAISEYRTGGVVAEAFF
cdr3_nt: TGTGCCATCAGTGAGTACAGGACAGGGGGCGTCGTGGCTGAAGCTTTCTTT

d_call: .
clone_size: .
j_call: TRBJ2-5
v_call: TRBV7-2
cdr3_length: 14
cdr3_aa: CASSLKVSQETQYF
cdr3_nt: TGTGCCAGCAGCTTGAAAGTATCTCAAGAGACCCAGTACTTC

d_call: .
clone_size: .
j_call: TRBJ1-2
v_call: TRBV12-3/TRBV12-4
cdr3_length: 13
cdr3_aa: CASSVRGDYGYTF
cdr3_nt: TGTGCCAGCAGTGTCAGGGGTGACTATGGCTACACCTTC

d_call: TRBD2
clone_size: few
j_call: TRBJ2-5
v_call: TRBV7-6
cdr3_length: 16
cdr3_aa: CASSLGLAERGETQYF
cdr3_nt: TGTGCCAGCAGCTTAGGCCTAGCGGAGAGGGGAGAGACCCAGTACTTC

d_call: .
clone_size: .
j_call: TRBJ2-3
v_call: TRBV10-3
cdr3_length: 15
cdr3_aa: CAISDWGASKDTQYF
cdr3_nt: TGTGCCATCAGTGATTGGGGGGCGAGTAAAGATACGCAGTATTTT

d_call: .
clone_size: few
j_call: TRBJ2-7
v_call: TRBV20-1
cdr3_length: 17
cdr3_aa: CSAIKRAGSTPTYEQYF
cdr3_nt: TGCAGTGCCATCAAAAGAGCTGGGTCTACTCCTACCTACGAGCAGTACTTC

d_call: .
clone_size: .
j_call: TRBJ2-6
v_call: TRBV5-1
cdr3_length: 18
cdr3_aa: CASSFQEQGSSGANVLTF
cdr3_nt: TGCGCCAGCAGCTTCCAAGAGCAGGGGAGCTCTGGGGCCAACGTCCTGACTTTC

d_call: .
clone_size: .
j_call: TRBJ2-7
v_call: TRBV4-1
cdr3_length: 14
cdr3_aa: CASSQVSQHSEQYF
cdr3_nt: TGCGCCAGCAGCCAAGTCTCCCAGCATAGCGAGCAGTACTTC

d_call: .
clone_size: .
j_call: TRBJ2-4
v_call: TRBV4-2
cdr3_length: 15
cdr3_aa: CASSQEGDTKNIQYF
cdr3_nt: TGTGCCAGCAGCCAAGAGGGGGACACTAAAAACATTCAGTACTTC

d_call: .
clone_size: .
j_call: TRBJ2-3
v_call: TRBV5-1
cdr3_length: 16
cdr3_aa: CASSSLAGISGDTQYF
cdr3_nt: TGCGCCAGCAGCTCTCTCGCGGGCATTTCTGGGGATACGCAGTATTTT

d_call: .
clone_size: .
j_call: TRBJ1-2
v_call: TRBV2
cdr3_length: 13
cdr3_aa: CASGSGRNYGYTF
cdr3_nt: TGTGCCAGCGGGTCAGGAAGAAACTATGGCTACACCTTC

d_call: TRBD1
clone_size: .
j_call: TRBJ1-6
v_call: TRBV20-1
cdr3_length: 14
cdr3_aa: CSATQTGGGSPLHF
cdr3_nt: TGCAGTGCTACCCAGACAGGGGGTGGTTCACCCCTCCACTTT

d_call: TRBD2
clone_size: few
j_call: TRBJ2-1
v_call: TRBV20-1
cdr3_length: 13
cdr3_aa: CSALPTSIHEQFF
cdr3_nt: TGCAGTGCGCTGCCGACTAGCATCCATGAGCAGTTCTTC

d_call: TRBD1
clone_size: few
j_call: TRBJ2-7
v_call: TRBV7-9
cdr3_length: 13
cdr3_aa: CASSFNRGDEQYF
cdr3_nt: TGTGCCAGCAGCTTTAACAGGGGCGACGAGCAGTACTTC

d_call: TRBD1
clone_size: .
j_call: TRBJ1-5
v_call: TRBV5-1
cdr3_length: 14
cdr3_aa: CASSMGQGDQPQHF
cdr3_nt: TGCGCCAGCAGCATGGGACAGGGAGATCAGCCCCAGCATTTT

d_call: .
clone_size: .
j_call: TRBJ2-5
v_call: TRBV7-9
cdr3_length: 11
cdr3_aa: CAGSLIETQYF
cdr3_nt: TGTGCCGGCAGCTTAATTGAGACCCAGTACTTC

d_call: .
clone_size: .
j_call: TRBJ1-4
v_call: TRBV5-5
cdr3_length: 16
cdr3_aa: CASIINAGVADEKLFF
cdr3_nt: TGTGCCAGCATCATCAACGCAGGGGTCGCGGATGAAAAACTGTTTTTT

d_call: .
clone_size: .
j_call: TRBJ2-3
v_call: TRBV4-1
cdr3_length: 15
cdr3_aa: CASSQDWGTGDTQYF
cdr3_nt: TGCGCCAGCAGCCAAGATTGGGGAACGGGGGATACGCAGTATTTT